In its sample, the clone carrying this T cell receptor (beta chain) was seen a few times. The data were obtained in a study of beta chain features in type 1 diabetes. As every portion of the isolated RNA was reverse transcribed, the sequencing read expressed TCRB transcripts. The protocol was immunoSEQ multiplex PCR, while the TCRdb copy is restricted to in-frame clones and leaves out a portion. The sample shows around 330,000 clones, 9.5% to 12% of them seen only once. Sequenced input: naive CD4+ T cells from blood. The TCR originated in a woman aged 25-40 years in good health.

CDR3 nucleotide sequence: TGTGCCACCAGCAGGACCAGCGGGAGTGGCACAGATACGCAGTATTTT. Protein: CATSRTSGSGTDTQYF. The genes are TRBV15 and TRBJ2-3, with TRBD2 matching over 8 bases. Germline V lookup: CDR1 LNHNV, CDR2 YYDKDF (reference sequence). The CDR3 is 16 residues long. V trimming: 3 bases; J trimming: 1 base; junction bases outside the gene matches: 6.